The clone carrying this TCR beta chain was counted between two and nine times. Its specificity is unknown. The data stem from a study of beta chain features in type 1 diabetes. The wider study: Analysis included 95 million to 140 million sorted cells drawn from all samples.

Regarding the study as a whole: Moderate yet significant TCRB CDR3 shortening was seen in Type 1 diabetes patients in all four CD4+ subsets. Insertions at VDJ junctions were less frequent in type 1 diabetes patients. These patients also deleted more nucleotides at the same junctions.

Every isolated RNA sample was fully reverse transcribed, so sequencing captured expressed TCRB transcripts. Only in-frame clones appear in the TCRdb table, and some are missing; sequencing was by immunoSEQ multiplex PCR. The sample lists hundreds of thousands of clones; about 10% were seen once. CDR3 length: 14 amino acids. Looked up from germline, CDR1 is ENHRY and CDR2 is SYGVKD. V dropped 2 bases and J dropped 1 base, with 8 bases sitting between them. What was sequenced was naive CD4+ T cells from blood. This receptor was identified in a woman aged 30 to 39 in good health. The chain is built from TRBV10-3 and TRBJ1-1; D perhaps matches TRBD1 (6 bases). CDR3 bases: TGTGCCATCAGTGAGCGACAGGAGAACACTGAAGCTTTCTTT. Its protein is CAISERQENTEAFF.